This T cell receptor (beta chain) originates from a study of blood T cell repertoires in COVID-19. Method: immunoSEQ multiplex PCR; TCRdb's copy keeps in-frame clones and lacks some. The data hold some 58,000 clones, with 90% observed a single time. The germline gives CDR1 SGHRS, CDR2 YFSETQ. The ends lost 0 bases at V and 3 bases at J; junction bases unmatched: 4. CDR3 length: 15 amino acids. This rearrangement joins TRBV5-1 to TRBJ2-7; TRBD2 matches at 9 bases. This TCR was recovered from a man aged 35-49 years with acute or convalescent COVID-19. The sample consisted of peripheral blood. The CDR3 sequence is CASSLGLAGNYEQYF. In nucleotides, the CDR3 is TGCGCCAGCAGCTTGGGCCTAGCGGGGAACTACGAGCAGTACTTC.